This TCR beta chain was found in a study of T cells in Graves' hyperthyroidism and ophthalmopathy (dated by TCRdb to about 2019). Broadly, across the study: Peripheral blood samples were taken at the time of initial diagnosis, prior to any treatment. To identify distinguishing TCR V-J signatures, a discovery cohort of some 99 patients was used, comprising 43 with Graves' ophthalmopathy and roughly 60 with stable Graves' hyperthyroidism. Prospective prediction of ophthalmopathy was tested in an independent validation cohort consisting of 18 hyperthyroidism patients and around 16 patients who later progressed to ophthalmopathy. For training and testing, the roughly 97 patients in the discovery cohort were randomly divided in a 7:3 ratio. In addition, the study compared T-cell repertoires in thyroid tissue and in blood from a handful of Graves' hyperthyroidism patients. Following sampling, methimazole starting at 30 mg daily was given to hyperthyroidism patients, and high-dose intravenous methylprednisolone was given to ophthalmopathy patients. TCR Vbeta CDR3 sequencing of 120 to 150 peripheral blood samples (under 45 ophthalmopathy, roughly 72 hyperthyroidism and around 17 progressor patients) is reported in the paper.

Amplification of TCR beta CDR3 regions was carried out from RNA transcripts. The first round of RT-PCR for the TCR CDR3 was performed with the HTBI primer set and the Qiagen OneStep RT-PCR kit. Libraries were constructed in a second round of multiplex PCR, after which size selection and purification were performed. The libraries were sequenced on an Illumina HiSeq2000 using paired-end 100 bp reads. Concerning the study's data processing: SOAPnuke was used to process the raw data, throwing out any read that contained adapters or uncalled bases, had a mean Phred below 15, or lacked an exact constant-primer or identifier match. High-quality paired reads were merged with COPE v1.2.5, and unique nucleotide sequences were defined as clonotypes. MiTCR v1.1 was used to align the clonotypes against IMGT TRBV, TRBD and TRBJ reference segments. Only V-J combinations with frequency above 0.0001, covering approximately 99% of repertoires, were analysed. A TCS score was defined as the ratio between F50 (clonal expansion) and ExV (chaos), using BLOSUM62-based TCRdist between CDR3 peptides within each V-J. Welch's t-statistics and random forest reduced around 510 V-J features to 10 to 15, which were used in a naive Bayes classifier (R e1071). The similarity between thyroid and blood repertoires was quantified using the Morisita-Horn index. Clones were called with MiXCR by TCRdb after fastp trimmed the public reads at Q25, and only in-frame beta chains were retained. One record per CDR3 amino acid sequence lists the most common genes and DNA. TCRdb's processing, not the authors', yielded these V and J calls. The sample table lists roughly 840,000 distinct CDR3 sequences, roughly 40% of them with a count of one. The top ten clonotypes cover about 9% of the sample.

The CDR3 covers 12 residues, taking in both the cysteine and the phenylalanine. The CDR3 DNA has 36 bases and is translated from base 1. CDR1 and CDR2 were assigned from the germline V gene (reference sequence) as SEHNR and FQNEAQ. V is reduced by 5 bases and J by 7 bases, leaving a spacing of 11 bases between them. This clonotype was counted a few times. Its antigen specificity is not known. Per-base qualities were not stored, and no clone one base away is much larger. Stable Graves' hyperthyroidism was defined as the absence of progression to ophthalmopathy over 18 months of follow-up. Hyperthyroidism patients were newly diagnosed, with disease duration under 2 months, and aged 18 to 65 years. The study excluded patients with uncontrolled infections, other autoimmune diseases, pregnancy or lactation. Diagnoses relied on clinical symptoms, serum thyroxine and TRAb, thyroid ultrasound and orbital computed tomography. PBMCs were isolated from 10 ml of fresh peripheral blood by Ficoll-Paque density gradient centrifugation. Trizol reagent was used to extract total RNA, and RNA quality was then checked on an Agilent 2100 Bioanalyzer.

Results and caveats for the whole study, not just this receptor: Most expanded thyroid clonotypes (frequency above 0.001) were also found in blood, which suggests that blood repertoires may mirror thyroid immune responses. In validation, the model predicted progression to ophthalmopathy with about 71% sensitivity and around 72% specificity, a median of 6.5 months before onset. A model built on a 13 V-J signature distinguished ophthalmopathy from stable hyperthyroidism, reaching about 88% sensitivity and approximately 81% specificity in cross-validation and 80%/75% in testing. Sample size was not statistically predetermined, and investigators were not blinded to group allocation.

Material for sequencing was blood. The receptor's source is a man aged 18 to 30 with Graves' hyperthyroidism. This sequence uses TRBV7-9 and TRBJ1-1; too little of a D gene remains to name it. The nucleotides read TGTGCCAGCAGCCGCCCGGGAGGTGAAGCTTTCTTT. This codes for CASSRPGGEAFF.